The 21 T cell receptor beta chains below were found in one sample sequenced in a study of cytomegalovirus exposure and HLA in healthy donors. Amplification used 60 Vbeta primers and 13 Jbeta primers. Assay: immunoSEQ multiplex PCR; the TCRdb copy retains only in-frame clones and omits some. The repertoire includes some 130,000 clones, 79% of them detected once, and approximately 6.2% sits in the top ten. Sequencing was done on a sample of PBMCs. These receptors came from a man aged 40-49 years in good health and CMV-seropositive.

The V call is TRBV5-1, the J call TRBJ1-2, with D unclear. The CDR3 has 11 amino acids. V lost 4 bases to trimming and J lost 8 bases, with 9 bases between them. CDR1 is SGHRS, CDR2 YFSETQ, per germline. CDR3 protein: CASSPGSGYTF. In DNA form, the CDR3 reads TGCGCCAGCAGCCCCGGGAGCGGCTACACCTTC.

As regards this clone: Sequence at one end of the junction differs from germline and may be a read error. This chain uses TRBV5-4 with TRBJ2-6; D is undetermined. Germline-derived CDR1 and CDR2 are SGHNT and YYREEE (reference sequence). The CDR3 consists of 14 residues. CDR3 in amino acids: CASFPLAQANVLTF. The CDR3 coding sequence is TGTGCCAGCTTTCCCCTTGCCCAGGCCAACGTCTTGACTTTC.

The J gene is TRBJ1-4, the V gene TRBV29-1, with a weak D call TRBD1 (5 bases). Per the germline V gene, CDR1 is SQVTM and CDR2 is ANQGSEA. This CDR3 spans 13 amino acids. V lost 4 bases, J lost 14 bases, and 20 bases lay in between. CDR3 residues: CSVATGKGFELFF. DNA for the CDR3: TGCAGCGTTGCGACCGGAAAGGGGTTTGAGCTGTTTTTT.

The chain joins TRBV6-5 to TRBJ2-2; 7 bases line up with TRBD1. The V and J ends lost 5 bases and 3 bases, in that order; junction bases with no gene match: 3. Germline V gene data show CDR1 as MNHEY and CDR2 as SVGAGI. The CDR3 covers 14 residues. CDR3 sequence: CASSRDRDTGELFF. DNA for the CDR3: TGTGCCAGCAGTAGGGACAGAGACACCGGGGAGCTGTTTTTT.

The chain couples TRBV11-1 to TRBJ2-7; tentative D call: TRBD2 (5 bases). The CDR3 has 14 amino acids. Trimming removed 1 base at V and 3 bases at J, with 10 bases between. CDR1 and CDR2 from the germline V gene are SGHAT and FQDESV (reference sequence). CDR3 region: CASSLGLTLYEQYF. The CDR3 DNA follows: TGTGCCAGCAGCTTAGGACTAACGCTCTACGAGCAGTACTTC.

The rearrangement joins TRBV15 to TRBJ2-1; TRBD2 might be the D (6 bases). Germline lookup yields CDR1 LNHNV and CDR2 YYDKDF (reference sequence). CDR3 length equals 13 residues. The V and J ends lost 3 bases and 8 bases respectively, with 11 bases between them. CDR3 loop: CATSRGLPYEQFF. The CDR3 DNA sequence: TGTGCCACCAGCAGGGGACTCCCGTATGAGCAGTTCTTC.

V gene TRBV11-2 combines with J gene TRBJ1-6; 12 bases line up with TRBD1. Germline trimming cut 5 bases from V and 5 bases from J; bases unmatched to any gene: 7. CDR1 is SGHAT and CDR2 is FQNNGV in the germline V gene. The CDR3 has 17 residues. The CDR3 reads CASSPWDRGLNNSPLHF. In DNA form, the CDR3 reads TGTGCCAGCAGCCCTTGGGACAGGGGGCTTAATAATTCACCCCTCCACTTT.

The chain recombines TRBV27 with TRBJ1-2; TRBD1 agrees at 7 bases. V lost 3 bases, J lost 8 bases, and 6 bases stayed unmatched. The CDR3 sequence is 13 residues long. CDR1 is MNHEY and CDR2 is SMNVEV in the germline V gene (reference sequence). CDR3: CASSFTGAGGYTF. CDR3 DNA sequence: TGTGCCAGCAGTTTCACAGGGGCGGGGGGCTACACCTTC.

The CDR3 DNA reads TGTGCCAGCAGCTCTTGGGGGCCTAATGAAAAACTGTTTTTT. Protein: CASSSWGPNEKLFF. The chain combines TRBV5-4 with TRBJ1-4; a weak D match, TRBD1 (6 bases). In germline, CDR1 is SGHNT, CDR2 YYREEE (reference sequence). The CDR3 extends over 14 amino acids. The V gene lost 3 bases and the J gene lost 3 bases, with 9 bases spanning the gap.

In its sample, this clone was seen once. This rearrangement joins TRBV2 to TRBJ1-2; D unresolved. This CDR3 has 15 residues. Trimming removed 2 bases at V and 4 bases at J, with 14 bases between. Germline V gene lookup returns CDR1 SNHLY and CDR2 FYNNEI. The CDR3 reads CASSENPGGGYGYTF. CDR3 sequence (DNA): TGTGCCAGCAGTGAAAACCCCGGAGGTGGCTATGGCTACACCTTC.

The V and J genes are TRBV11-2 and TRBJ2-5; 8 bases match TRBD2. The last part of the DNA fits TRBJ2-7 better; the J call may be wrong. Looked up from germline, CDR1 is SGHAT and CDR2 is FQNNGV. The CDR3 runs 14 residues. Here the CDR3 DNA reads TGTGCCAGCAGCCCTTACCGGGGGGGGTACGAGCAGTACTTC. This encodes CASSPYRGGYEQYF.

The chain is built from TRBV5-4 and TRBJ1-2; possible D gene TRBD1, 5 bases. V lost 0 bases to trimming and J lost 8 bases, with 14 bases between them. CDR1 is SGHNT, CDR2 YYREEE, per germline (reference sequence). The CDR3 length is 14 residues. The CDR3 nucleotides read TGTGCCAGCAGCTTGGAGTGGGGCAACCCCGGCTACACCTTC. Protein product: CASSLEWGNPGYTF.

The chain joins TRBV11-3 to TRBJ1-1; D is uncertain. Germline CDR1 reads SGHNT; CDR2 reads YENEEA. Trimming cost V 5 bases and J 6 bases, with 13 bases left between them. The CDR3 loop spans 13 amino acids. The CDR3 spells CASSPTRGPEAFF. CDR3 DNA sequence: TGTGCCAGCAGCCCCACCCGGGGTCCTGAAGCTTTCTTT. Variable domain in full (rest from reference TRBV11-3 and TRBJ1-1): EAGVVQSPRYKIIEKKQPVAFWCNPISGHNTLYWYLQNLGQGPELLIRYENEEAVDDSQLPKDRFSAERLKGVDSTLKIQPAELGDSAVYLCASSPTRGPEAFFGQGTRLTVV.

This rearrangement joins TRBV6-1 to TRBJ1-4; D remains ambiguous. This CDR3 is built from 15 residues. The germline gives CDR1 MNHNS, CDR2 SASEGT. The V and J ends lost 6 bases and 0 bases respectively, with 11 bases between them. For the CDR3, the DNA is TGTGCCAGCAGCTCCACGGCGGCAACTAATGAAAAACTGTTTTTT. Its translation: CASSSTAATNEKLFF.

The genes are TRBV30 and TRBJ1-6, with D tentatively TRBD1 (6 bases). V lost 8 bases and J 5 bases, leaving 10 bases between the germline ends. CDR3 size: 12 residues. Looked up from germline, CDR1 is GTSNPN and CDR2 is SVGIG (reference sequence). CDR3 nucleotide sequence: TGTGCCGGTGGACAGAATAATTCACCCCTCCACTTT. Translated: CAGGQNNSPLHF.

J is TRBJ2-1 and V is TRBV5-1, with TRBD2 identical over 9 bases. Germline values: CDR1 SGHRS, CDR2 YFSETQ. The V gene end was trimmed by 5 bases and the J gene end by 6 bases; junction bases not matched to a gene: 9. The CDR3 contains 15 residues. The CDR3 DNA follows: TGCGCCAGCAGTCGTAGCGGGAGAGGTCCCAATGAGCAGTTCTTC. Its translation: CASSRSGRGPNEQFF.

The V gene is TRBV30, the J gene TRBJ1-2; 7 bases align to TRBD1. The CDR3 has 13 amino acids. Germline lookup yields CDR1 GTSNPN and CDR2 SVGIG (reference sequence). Germline trimming cut 5 bases from V and 2 bases from J; bases unmatched to any gene: 5. The CDR3 loop is CAWLGTDNYGYTF. Here the CDR3 DNA reads TGTGCCTGGTTGGGGACAGACAACTATGGCTACACCTTC.

The chain recombines TRBV5-4 with TRBJ1-2; 9 nucleotides agree with TRBD1. The CDR3 has 17 amino acids. Looked up from germline, CDR1 is SGHNT and CDR2 is YYREEE (reference sequence). V was pared by 4 bases and J by 8 bases, with 18 bases of the junction left unmatched. CDR3 region: CASSPVGTGLRYGGYTF. For the CDR3, the DNA is TGTGCCAGCAGCCCGGTTGGGACAGGGCTCCGCTATGGAGGCTACACCTTC.

V is TRBV10-3 and J is TRBJ1-6; 7 positions agree with TRBD1. The ends lost 10 bases at V and 8 bases at J; junction bases unmatched: 11. The CDR3 loop spans 14 amino acids. Germline-derived CDR1 and CDR2 are ENHRY and SYGVKD. DNA of the CDR3: TGTGCCACCCGTCTTACAGGGGTGGATTCACCCCTCCACTTT. It encodes CATRLTGVDSPLHF.

The chain is built from TRBV4-1 and TRBJ2-7; TRBD2 aligns across 7 bases. Germline CDR1 is MGHRA and CDR2 is YSYEKL. V lost 0 bases, J lost 6 bases, and 17 bases stayed unmatched. CDR3 length: 18 residues. This CDR3 reads CASSQDPGRGGPRGEQYF. The DNA for the CDR3 is TGCGCCAGCAGCCAAGACCCCGGACGCGGGGGACCGCGGGGCGAGCAGTACTTC.

This chain connects TRBV6-6 to TRBJ2-5; a possible D gene is TRBD1 (5 bases). The V gene's germline CDR1 is MNHNY and CDR2 SVGAGI (reference sequence). V gave up 8 bases and J gave up 1 base, with 11 bases separating them. This CDR3 comprises 13 residues. The CDR3 region has the DNA TGTGCCAGCGAGAGGACACTCCAAGAGACCCAGTACTTC. Translation gives CASERTLQETQYF.